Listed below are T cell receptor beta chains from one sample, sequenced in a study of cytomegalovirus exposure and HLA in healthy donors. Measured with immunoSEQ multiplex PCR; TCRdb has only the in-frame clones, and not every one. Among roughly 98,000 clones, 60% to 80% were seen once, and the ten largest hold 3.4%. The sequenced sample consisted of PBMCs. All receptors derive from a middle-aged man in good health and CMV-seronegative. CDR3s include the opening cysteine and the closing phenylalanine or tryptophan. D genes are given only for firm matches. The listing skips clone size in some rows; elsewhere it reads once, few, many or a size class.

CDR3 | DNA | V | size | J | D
CASSIPGDNSPLHF | TGTGCCAGTAGTATCCCAGGGGATAATTCACCCCTCCACTTT | TRBV19 | . | TRBJ1-6 | .
CSVVGGQGYNEQFF | TGCAGCGTTGTAGGGGGACAGGGGTACAATGAGCAGTTCTTC | TRBV29-1 | . | TRBJ2-1 | TRBD1
CACPKAGGKGQGAHEQYF | TGTGCCTGCCCCAAGGCGGGGGGGAAGGGACAGGGGGCTCACGAGCAGTACTTC | TRBV30 | . | TRBJ2-7 | TRBD1
CASSLTGVYNEQFF | TGTGCCAGCAGCTTGACAGGGGTCTACAATGAGCAGTTCTTC | TRBV7-9 | . | TRBJ2-1 | TRBD1
CASSHGGTGFNQPQHF | TGTGCCAGCTCCCACGGGGGGACAGGGTTTAATCAGCCCCAGCATTTT | TRBV18 | . | TRBJ1-5 | TRBD1
CASSPTDSGTEAFF | TGTGCCAGCTCACCGACGGACTCGGGCACTGAAGCTTTCTTT | TRBV18 | . | TRBJ1-1 | .
CASSLAQGTDTQYF | TGCGCCAGCAGCTTGGCTCAGGGCACAGATACGCAGTATTTT | TRBV5-1 | . | TRBJ2-3 | .
CSVAGTEGYTF | TGCAGCGTGGCCGGGACAGAAGGCTACACCTTC | TRBV29-1 | . | TRBJ1-2 | TRBD1
CASSPSGGSSYEQYF | TGTGCCAGCTCACCAAGTGGTGGGAGCTCCTACGAGCAGTACTTC | TRBV18 | . | TRBJ2-7 | .
CATSQTGGGNQPQHF | TGTGCCACCAGCCAGACAGGGGGAGGCAATCAGCCCCAGCATTTT | TRBV15 | . | TRBJ1-5 | TRBD1
CASRRTSGSNEQFF | TGTGCCAGCAGACGGACTAGCGGATCAAATGAGCAGTTCTTC | TRBV27 | . | TRBJ2-1 | TRBD2
CAWSPDRVSGNTIYF | TGTGCCTGGAGTCCGGACAGGGTCTCTGGAAACACCATATATTTT | TRBV30 | . | TRBJ1-3 | TRBD1
CASRQQTDSPNTEAFF | TGTGCCAGCAGACAACAGACGGACTCCCCAAACACTGAAGCTTTCTTT | TRBV13 | . | TRBJ1-1 | .
CASTPRVAANTQYF | TGTGCCAGTACCCCCAGGGTCGCGGCAAATACGCAGTATTTT | TRBV19 | . | TRBJ2-3 | .
CSVELAGRADTQYF | TGCAGCGTTGAACTAGCGGGGAGGGCAGATACGCAGTATTTT | TRBV29-1 | . | TRBJ2-3 | TRBD2
CASSQSGGNTEAFF | TGTGCCAGCAGCCAATCCGGGGGGAACACTGAAGCTTTCTTT | TRBV16 | . | TRBJ1-1 | .
CASSSDELSPLHF | TGTGCCAGCAGCTCTGACGAACTATCACCCCTCCACTTT | TRBV11-3 | . | TRBJ1-6 | .
CASSSPGLRRAETQYF | TGTGCCAGCAGTTCCCCGGGACTCAGGAGGGCAGAGACCCAGTACTTC | TRBV28 | . | TRBJ2-5 | .
CASSWGLFLSEAFF | TGTGCCAGCAGTTGGGGCCTTTTTCTCTCTGAAGCTTTCTTT | TRBV28 | once | TRBJ1-1 | .
CASSHTGGEQYF | TGTGCCAGCAGCCATACAGGTGGCGAGCAGTACTTC | TRBV12-1 | few | TRBJ2-7 | .
CASKTGTGSYNEQFF | TGTGCCAGCAAAACCGGGACAGGGTCCTACAATGAGCAGTTCTTC | TRBV6-1 | once | TRBJ2-1 | TRBD1
CASRPGGRVNTGELFF | TGTGCCAGCCGACCAGGAGGCCGAGTTAACACCGGGGAGCTGTTTTTT | TRBV27 | . | TRBJ2-2 | .
CASKRGVANYGYTF | TGTGCCAGTAAGCGGGGGGTAGCTAACTATGGCTACACCTTC | TRBV19 | . | TRBJ1-2 | .
CASREGLGGYTF | TGTGCCAGCAGAGAGGGCTTGGGTGGCTACACCTTC | TRBV6-5 | . | TRBJ1-2 | .
CASSTLPGAGSTDTQYF | TGTGCCAGTAGTACGCTCCCGGGAGCGGGGAGCACAGATACGCAGTATTTT | TRBV19 | . | TRBJ2-3 | TRBD2
CASSLAADSRYEQYF | TGTGCCAGCAGCTTAGCAGCGGACAGCCGTTACGAGCAGTACTTC | TRBV7-2 | . | TRBJ2-7 | .
CASSDALGFSNQPQHF | TGTGCCAGTAGCGACGCACTGGGCTTTAGCAATCAGCCCCAGCATTTT | TRBV19 | once | TRBJ1-5 | .
CASRTDRSSYNEQFF | TGTGCCAGTAGAACCGACAGGAGCTCCTACAATGAGCAGTTCTTC | TRBV19 | . | TRBJ2-1 | .
CASSIDLETRRSTEAFF | TGTGCCAGTAGTATAGATCTGGAGACGAGGCGGAGCACTGAAGCTTTCTTT | TRBV19 | . | TRBJ1-1 | .